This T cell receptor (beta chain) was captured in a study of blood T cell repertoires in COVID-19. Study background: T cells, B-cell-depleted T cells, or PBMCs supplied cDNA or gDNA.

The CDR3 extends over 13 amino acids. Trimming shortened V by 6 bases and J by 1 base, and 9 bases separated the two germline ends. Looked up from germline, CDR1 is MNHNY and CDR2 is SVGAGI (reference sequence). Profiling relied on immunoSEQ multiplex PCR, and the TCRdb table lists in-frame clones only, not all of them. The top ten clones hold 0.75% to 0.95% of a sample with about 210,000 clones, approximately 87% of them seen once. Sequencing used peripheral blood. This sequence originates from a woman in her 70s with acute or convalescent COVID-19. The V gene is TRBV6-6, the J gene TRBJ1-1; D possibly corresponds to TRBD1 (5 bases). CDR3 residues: CASRLTENTEAFF. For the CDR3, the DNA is TGTGCCAGCAGACTGACAGAGAACACTGAAGCTTTCTTT.